The next 22 T cell receptor beta chains were all read from a single sample in a study of shared T cell receptors in the human thymus. TCRdb's table, derived via immunoSEQ multiplex PCR, lists solely in-frame clones and lacks some. In the table there are about 730,000 clones, 80% to 90% of which are singletons. This same sample was also taken into another study, of human thymus T cells.

Sequenced sample: thymocytes. These receptor sequences come from a girl less than two years old with a congenital heart defect.

The genes are TRBV25-1 and TRBJ2-7; a weak D match, TRBD1 (6 bases). The CDR3 consists of 12 residues. Germline values: CDR1 MGHDK, CDR2 SYGVNS. V was cut by 6 bases and J by 2 bases, with 8 bases left in between. The DNA of the CDR3 is TGTGCCAGCAGAACAGGGCCCTACGAGCAGTACTTC. Amino acid sequence: CASRTGPYEQYF.

This clone turned up a few times. This rearrangement joins TRBV6-6 to TRBJ1-5; tentatively, D is TRBD1 (5 bases). The CDR3 length is 15 residues. Germline CDR1 MNHNY, CDR2 SVGAGI (reference sequence). Trimming stripped 8 bases from V and 3 bases from J, with 17 bases between. CDR3 protein: CASSYTGTSNQPQHF. CDR3 DNA sequence: TGTGCCAGCTCATATACCGGGACTTCCAATCAGCCCCAGCATTTT.

The chain carries TRBV7-9 and TRBJ2-3, with D possibly TRBD1 on 6 matching bases. The CDR3 covers 19 residues. Germline CDR1 SEHNR, CDR2 FQNEAQ (reference sequence). V was cut by 4 bases and J by 3 bases, with 26 bases left in between. CDR3 sequence: CASSSRKPGTLQSTDTQYF. The CDR3 nucleotides read TGTGCCAGCAGCTCTAGAAAACCCGGGACATTGCAATCGACAGATACGCAGTATTTT.

The chain combines TRBV6-5 with TRBJ2-5; TRBD2 aligns across 7 bases. The germline CDR1 and CDR2 sequences are MNHEY and SVGAGI. V lost 7 bases, J lost 11 bases, and 16 bases stayed unmatched. The CDR3 is 14 amino acids. In nucleotides, the CDR3 is TGTGCCAGCAAATTCCGGGGGGAAGTTTGGGAGCAGTACTTC. Protein sequence: CASKFRGEVWEQYF.

This rearrangement joins TRBV27 to TRBJ1-2, with TRBD1 matching 7 bases. The trim removed 6 bases at V and 3 bases at J, leaving 4 bases unmatched. Germline CDR1 MNHEY, CDR2 SMNVEV (reference sequence). The CDR3 is 13 residues long. DNA of the CDR3: TGTGCCAGCAGACGGGACAGATACTATGGCTACACCTTC. Its protein is CASRRDRYYGYTF.

J is TRBJ2-1 and V is TRBV5-6; 8 bases are a match to TRBD2. Unmatched junction bases numbered 11, after V lost 4 bases and J lost 5 bases. This CDR3 has 16 amino acids. Germline CDR1 and CDR2: SGHDT and YYEEEE. In DNA, the CDR3 is TGTGCCAGCAGCATAACCGGGACTAGGGATAACAATGAGCAGTTCTTC. This translates into CASSITGTRDNNEQFF.

The table lists this clone with a count of one. The rearrangement joins TRBV2 to TRBJ1-5; TRBD1 is a possible D gene (5 bases). V lost 7 bases to trimming and J lost 2 bases, with 15 bases between them. CDR3 length: 15 amino acids. The germline gives CDR1 SNHLY, CDR2 FYNNEI. CDR3 loop: CASNTRESGNQPQHF. CDR3 coding DNA: TGTGCCAGCAATACCAGGGAATCAGGCAATCAGCCCCAGCATTTT.

J is TRBJ1-1 and V is TRBV27, with D perhaps matching TRBD1 (5 bases). V was trimmed by 3 bases and J by 8 bases, leaving 13 bases between them. This CDR3 region has 13 residues. Germline V gene data show CDR1 as MNHEY and CDR2 as SMNVEV (reference sequence). CDR3 sequence reads: CASSFKGSGEAFF. The CDR3 DNA is TGTGCCAGCAGTTTTAAGGGATCAGGGGAAGCTTTCTTT.

The rearrangement uses TRBV7-9 and TRBJ1-1; D unresolved. The CDR3 length is 11 residues. CDR1 and CDR2 from the germline V gene are SEHNR and FQNEAQ (reference sequence). The germline V and J ends were trimmed by 6 bases and 4 bases, with 6 bases remaining between them. This CDR3 reads CASRQVTEAFF. The CDR3, as DNA: TGTGCCAGCAGGCAGGTCACTGAAGCTTTCTTT.

J is TRBJ2-7 and V is TRBV6-6; D may be TRBD2 (6 bases). Looked up from germline, CDR1 is MNHNY and CDR2 is SVGAGI (reference sequence). V gave up 2 bases and J gave up 3 bases, with 11 bases separating them. This CDR3 is built from 14 residues. CDR3 protein: CASSYGKDYYEQYF. The CDR3 bases are TGTGCCAGCAGTTACGGTAAGGACTACTACGAGCAGTACTTC.

Only one count was recorded for this clone. At one of its ends the junction is not consistent with the germline gene, which may arise from a read error. Other DNA sequences in this sample translate to the same CDR3. The gene calls are TRBV5-1 and TRBJ1-6, with D possibly matching TRBD1 (5 bases). Germline CDR1 is SGHRS and CDR2 is YFSETQ. This CDR3 comprises 14 residues. Here the CDR3 reads CASSPATAYSPLHF. The CDR3 DNA reads TGCGCCAGCAGCCCGGCGACAGCATATTCCCCCCTCCACTTT.

The J gene is TRBJ1-1, the V gene TRBV5-1, with D maybe TRBD1 (6 bases). Trimming took 0 bases from V and 3 from J, leaving 15 bases between them. The germline CDR1 and CDR2 sequences are SGHRS and YFSETQ. This CDR3 is built from 16 residues. CDR3 in DNA: TGCGCCAGCAGCTTGGAACAGGGAAAACAGTACACTGAAGCTTTCTTT. It translates to CASSLEQGKQYTEAFF.

V is TRBV12-5 and J is TRBJ1-1; 12 nucleotides match TRBD1. The germline gives CDR1 LGHNT, CDR2 FRNRAP. Germline trimming cut 0 bases from V and 0 bases from J; bases unmatched to any gene: 5. The CDR3 is made up of 18 amino acids. DNA for the CDR3: TGTGCTAGTGGTTTGGTACTAGGGACAGGGGGCATGAACACTGAAGCTTTCTTT. Translation gives CASGLVLGTGGMNTEAFF.

The gene calls are TRBV4-1 and TRBJ2-3; 9 nucleotides agree with TRBD2. V gave up 7 bases and J gave up 2 bases; unmatched junction bases: 13. The germline V gene encodes CDR1 MGHRA and CDR2 YSYEKL. The CDR3 has 17 residues. The CDR3, as DNA: TGCGCCAGCAAGGGTTTGGCAGCGGGGGGCCCCACAGATACGCAGTATTTT. It yields the protein CASKGLAAGGPTDTQYF.

As for this clone: One end of the junction fails to match germline, which may point to a read error. The sample contains more than one DNA sequence encoding this CDR3. V is TRBV6-6 and J is TRBJ1-6; D unclear. Germline V gene lookup returns CDR1 MNHNY and CDR2 SVGAGI (reference sequence). This CDR3 region has 16 residues. The CDR3 protein is CASSYDNHSYNSPLHF. The CDR3 nucleotides are TGTGCCAGCAGTTATGACAATCACTCCTATAATTCCCCCCTCCACTTT.

Remarks on this clone: Other nucleotide sequences in the sample specify the same CDR3. This sequence joins TRBV6-5 and TRBJ1-5, with TRBD1 identical over 7 bases. Losses at the gene ends were 9 bases for V and 6 bases for J; bases not matched to a gene: 8. The V gene's germline CDR1 is MNHEY and CDR2 SVGAGI. The CDR3 length is 13 residues. CDR3 residues: CASSRQGGQPQHF. DNA for the CDR3: TGTGCCAGTAGCCGTCAGGGGGGTCAGCCCCAGCATTTT.

This clone has just a few counts. The chain uses TRBV5-1 and TRBJ1-4, with TRBD1 identical over 7 bases. CDR3 length equals 20 residues. After removal of 0 bases from V and 3 bases from J, the junction contained 17 bases not matched to a gene. CDR1 and CDR2 from the germline V gene are SGHRS and YFSETQ. The CDR3 region is CASSLVRMDRRGRANEKLFF. CDR3 nucleotides: TGCGCCAGCAGCTTGGTTAGGATGGACAGGCGCGGAAGGGCTAATGAAAAACTGTTTTTT.

J is TRBJ2-7 and V is TRBV7-8; D might be TRBD2 (6 bases). The V gene's germline CDR1 is SGHVS and CDR2 FQNEAQ. CDR3 length equals 17 residues. V was clipped by 5 bases and J by 2 bases, with 22 bases between them. CDR3 bases: TGTGCCAGCAGCCCCGGGGGTAGCCTACGGGGCCCCTACGAGCAGTACTTC. Its translation is CASSPGGSLRGPYEQYF.

The CDR3 DNA follows: TGTGCCAGCAGTGGAATAGCGGGGGGGAGGTCCTACAATGAGCAGTTCTTC. Residues: CASSGIAGGRSYNEQFF. This chain uses TRBV6-1 with TRBJ2-1; 11 bases are a match to TRBD2. Trimming removed 4 bases from V and 1 base from J; junction bases left unmatched: 6. This CDR3 has 17 residues. The germline V gene encodes CDR1 MNHNS and CDR2 SASEGT.

In this sample, this clone turned up once. The gene calls are TRBV27 and TRBJ1-5; 9 bases agree with TRBD1. V trimming: 6 bases; J trimming: 4 bases; junction bases outside the gene matches: 10. Germline CDR1 is MNHEY and CDR2 is SMNVEV (reference sequence). The CDR3 contains 16 residues. The CDR3 DNA reads TGTGCCAGCAGCACCCGGACAGGGGTTGGGAATCAGCCCCAGCATTTT. Translated, it gives CASSTRTGVGNQPQHF.

The chain is built from TRBV2 and TRBJ1-6; 11 nucleotides line up with TRBD1. CDR1 is SNHLY, CDR2 FYNNEI, per germline. V shed 5 bases, J shed 10 bases, and the junction held 7 bases outside the gene matches. The CDR3 extends over 15 amino acids. This chain's CDR3 is CASSLRTGGESPLHF. In DNA form, the CDR3 reads TGTGCCAGCAGTCTCAGGACAGGGGGCGAATCACCCCTCCACTTT.

The J gene is TRBJ1-1, the V gene TRBV7-2; tentatively, D is TRBD1 (5 bases). The CDR3 sequence is 15 residues long. Trimming shortened V by 5 bases and J by 1 base, and 14 bases separated the two germline ends. In germline, CDR1 is SGHTA, CDR2 FQGNSA. The CDR3 DNA sequence: TGTGCCAGCAGCCCTCCTGGAGGGACGAACACTGAAGCTTTCTTT. Protein product: CASSPPGGTNTEAFF.